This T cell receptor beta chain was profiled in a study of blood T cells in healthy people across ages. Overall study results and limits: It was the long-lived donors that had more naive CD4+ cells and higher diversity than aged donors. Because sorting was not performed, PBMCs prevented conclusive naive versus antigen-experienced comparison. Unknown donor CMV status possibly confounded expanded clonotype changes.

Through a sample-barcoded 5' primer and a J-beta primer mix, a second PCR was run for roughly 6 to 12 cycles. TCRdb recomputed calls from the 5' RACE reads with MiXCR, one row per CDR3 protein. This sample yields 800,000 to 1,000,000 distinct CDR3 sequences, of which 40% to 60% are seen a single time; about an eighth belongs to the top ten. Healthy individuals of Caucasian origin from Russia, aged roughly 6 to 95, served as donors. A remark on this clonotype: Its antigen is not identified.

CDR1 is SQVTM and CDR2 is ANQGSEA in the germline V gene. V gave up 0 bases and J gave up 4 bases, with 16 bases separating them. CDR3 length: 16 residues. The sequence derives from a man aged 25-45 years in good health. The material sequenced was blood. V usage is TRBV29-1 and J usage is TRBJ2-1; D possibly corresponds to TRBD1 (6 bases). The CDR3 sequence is CSVEDSGVQGYNEQFF. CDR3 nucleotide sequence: TGCAGCGTTGAAGATTCAGGGGTTCAGGGATACAATGAGCAGTTCTTC.